Presented here are 21 T cell receptor beta chains from one specimen sequenced in a study of technical replicates of blood from several donors. The table came from immunoSEQ multiplex PCR; TCRdb's copy has only in-frame clones and leaves some out. The sample contains 70,000 to 85,000 clones, roughly 90% of which appear only once. The sample consisted of T cells isolated from PBMCs. The receptors shown here come from a human donor in good health.

This rearrangement joins TRBV30 to TRBJ2-7; 7 bases match TRBD1. CDR3 length: 12 amino acids. Trimming removed 3 bases from V and 3 bases from J; junction bases left unmatched: 2. Germline CDR1 GTSNPN, CDR2 SVGIG (reference sequence). The CDR3 region has the DNA TGTGCCTGGAGACAGGGGTTCTACGAGCAGTACTTC. Its protein product is CAWRQGFYEQYF.

The V and J genes are TRBV7-6 and TRBJ2-7; TRBD2 is a possible D gene (7 bases). The CDR3 has 13 amino acids. Trimming pared 5 bases from V and 7 bases from J, leaving 15 bases between. Germline values: CDR1 SGHVS, CDR2 FNYEAQ. Here the CDR3 DNA reads TGTGCCAGCAGCAGGACTAGAGGGGGTGAGCAGTACTTC. It codes for CASSRTRGGEQYF.

V is TRBV13 and J is TRBJ2-1; 7 nucleotides agree with TRBD1. The CDR3 is made up of 13 amino acids. Per germline, CDR1 PRHDT and CDR2 FYEKMQ (reference sequence). V was pared by 3 bases and J by 4 bases, with 0 bases of the junction left unmatched. In DNA, the CDR3 is TGTGCCAGCAGCTTGACAGGGTACAATGAGCAGTTCTTC. This translates into CASSLTGYNEQFF.

The chain has TRBV30 and TRBJ2-2, with D possibly being TRBD1 (6 bases). Trimming cost V 4 bases and J 1 base, with 10 bases left between them. Germline CDR1 reads GTSNPN; CDR2 reads SVGIG (reference sequence). This CDR3 is 14 amino acids long. CDR3 region: CAWTGELNTGELFF. The CDR3 DNA follows: TGTGCCTGGACAGGGGAATTGAACACCGGGGAGCTGTTTTTT. Drawing the rest from reference TRBV30 and TRBJ2-2, the complete variable domain is SQTIHQWPATLVQPVGSPLSLECTVEGTSNPNLYWYRQAAGRGLQLLFYSVGIGQISSEVPQNLSASRPQDRQFILSSKKLLLSDSGFYLCAWTGELNTGELFFGEGSRLTVL.

The chain is built from TRBV9 and TRBJ2-2, with 12 bases identical to TRBD2. V shed 4 bases and J 8 bases; nucleotides not matched to a gene: 27. This CDR3 is 22 amino acids long. Looked up from germline, CDR1 is SGDLS and CDR2 is YYNGEE. The CDR3 sequence is CASSPRGGVRTSGDSSRGELFF. Written as DNA, the CDR3 is TGTGCCAGCAGCCCCCGCGGCGGGGTCAGGACTAGCGGGGACTCTAGTAGGGGGGAGCTGTTTTTT.

The rearrangement uses TRBV5-6 and TRBJ2-3, with TRBD2 matching 10 bases. Germline CDR1 is SGHDT and CDR2 is YYEEEE. The CDR3 is made up of 18 amino acids. V shed 1 base and J 0 bases; nucleotides not matched to a gene: 8. In DNA, the CDR3 is TGTGCCAGCAGCTTGAGTAGCGGGAGGTGGAGTAGCACAGATACGCAGTATTTT. The encoded protein is CASSLSSGRWSSTDTQYF.

This chain connects TRBV7-3 to TRBJ2-1; 12 nucleotides match TRBD2. The CDR3 is 19 residues long. The V and J ends lost 4 bases and 0 bases, in that order; junction bases with no gene match: 10. Per germline, CDR1 SGHTA and CDR2 FQGTGA. The CDR3 nucleotides are TGTGCCAGCAGCTCCCCCGGGACTAGCGGGTTCTTCTCCTACAATGAGCAGTTCTTC. Translating it yields CASSSPGTSGFFSYNEQFF.

The V gene is TRBV28, the J gene TRBJ1-5, with D uncertain. Trimming removed 2 bases at V and 7 bases at J, with 12 bases between. CDR1 is MDHEN and CDR2 is SYDVKM in the germline V gene. The length of the CDR3 is 14 residues. The CDR3 DNA is TGTGCCAGCAGTTTAGGGCCTACTCCACAGCCCCAGCATTTT. Translated, it gives CASSLGPTPQPQHF.

The chain carries TRBV11-3 and TRBJ2-7; D perhaps matches TRBD1 (6 bases). Per the germline V gene, CDR1 is SGHNT and CDR2 is YENEEA. Between the trimmed V and J ends, which lost 5 bases and 3 bases, there was a span of 17 bases. The CDR3 contains 15 residues. CDR3 sequence reads: CASSVEQGLGYEQYF. The CDR3 nucleotides read TGTGCCAGCAGCGTTGAACAGGGTCTGGGCTACGAGCAGTACTTC.

The chain joins TRBV28 to TRBJ2-2; weak D call: TRBD2 (5 bases). The germline V gene has CDR1 MDHEN and CDR2 SYDVKM. V gave up 7 bases and J gave up 6 bases, with 9 bases separating them. The CDR3 sequence is 12 residues long. The CDR3 here is CASIAGSGELFF. CDR3 DNA sequence: TGTGCCAGCATCGCGGGCTCCGGGGAGCTGTTTTTT.

This chain uses TRBV6-4 with TRBJ2-1; the D gene is possibly TRBD2 (6 bases). The CDR3 length is 11 residues. CDR1 and CDR2 from the germline V gene are MRHNA and SNTAGT. V gave up 2 bases and J gave up 12 bases, with 8 bases separating them. The CDR3 DNA sequence: TGTGCCAGCAGTGACGAGGGAGGGCAGTTCTTC. Protein product: CASSDEGGQFF.

The chain employs TRBV6-6 and TRBJ1-5, with TRBD1 as a possible D gene (6 bases). V lost 5 bases, J lost 3 bases, and 11 bases lay in between. This CDR3 region has 14 residues. Germline V gives CDR1 MNHNY, CDR2 SVGAGI (reference sequence). As DNA, the CDR3 is TGTGCCAGCAGTATCCAGGGGCCCAATCAGCCCCAGCATTTT. Translating it yields CASSIQGPNQPQHF.

The table lists this clone with a count of one. This rearrangement joins TRBV27 to TRBJ2-7; the D gene is possibly TRBD1 (6 bases). The V end lost 3 bases, the J end lost 6 bases, and 21 bases lay between the germline ends. This CDR3 contains 16 residues. Germline V lookup: CDR1 MNHEY, CDR2 SMNVEV (reference sequence). The CDR3 DNA is TGTGCCAGCAGTTTTCAGGGCTCTGAGACAGGCTCCGAGCAGTACTTC. Amino acids: CASSFQGSETGSEQYF.

This chain connects TRBV19 to TRBJ1-4; D is undetermined. CDR3 length: 15 amino acids. V was trimmed by 7 bases and J by 0 bases, leaving 12 bases between them. Germline values: CDR1 LNHDA, CDR2 SQIVND (reference sequence). The CDR3 sequence: CASTLTGTTNEKLFF. In DNA form, the CDR3 reads TGTGCCAGTACCTTAACCGGGACAACTAATGAAAAACTGTTTTTT.

V is TRBV11-3 and J is TRBJ1-3, with TRBD1 matching over 8 bases. Looked up from germline, CDR1 is SGHNT and CDR2 is YENEEA. The length of the CDR3 is 14 residues. The trim removed 4 bases at V and 2 bases at J, leaving 1 base unmatched. CDR3 nucleotides: TGTGCCAGCAGCTCCAGGGGGCCTGGAAACACCATATATTTT. It is translated as CASSSRGPGNTIYF.

This chain joins TRBV13 and TRBJ2-7, with 10 positions matching TRBD1. The junction had 8 bases not matched to a gene; V was cut back by 4 bases and J by 2 bases. The CDR3 has 16 amino acids. The germline V gene has CDR1 PRHDT and CDR2 FYEKMQ (reference sequence). This CDR3 is CASSYDTGQGTYEQYF. Written as DNA, the CDR3 is TGTGCCAGCAGCTATGATACGGGACAGGGGACCTACGAGCAGTACTTC.

The V gene is TRBV27, the J gene TRBJ1-5; D ambiguous. With 1 base removed from V and 4 bases from J, the gap between germline ends came to 11 bases. The germline V gene has CDR1 MNHEY and CDR2 SMNVEV (reference sequence). This CDR3 region has 15 residues. CDR3 sequence reads: CASSLYRTGNQPQHF. The CDR3 bases are TGTGCCAGCAGTTTATACAGAACTGGAAATCAGCCCCAGCATTTT.

The chain carries TRBV23-1 and TRBJ2-1; the match to TRBD2 covers 11 bases. TRBV23-1 is given ORF status, its function remaining uncertain. Unmatched junction bases numbered 3, after V lost 10 bases and J lost 4 bases. CDR3 length: 13 residues. CDR3 nucleotides: TGCGCCATTATAGCGGGAGGGTACAATGAGCAGTTCTTC. Translated, it gives CAIIAGGYNEQFF.

This chain connects TRBV27 to TRBJ2-1; 7 bases fit TRBD2. CDR1 MNHEY and CDR2 SMNVEV come from the germline V gene (reference sequence). With 6 bases clipped from V and 7 bases from J, the junction kept 12 bases outside the gene matches. This CDR3 contains 15 residues. CDR3 region: CASSWGRATWNEQFF. Here the CDR3 DNA reads TGTGCCAGCAGCTGGGGGAGGGCCACTTGGAATGAGCAGTTCTTC.

V is TRBV7-2 and J is TRBJ2-7; D unclear. CDR1 and CDR2 (germline): SGHTA, FQGNSA. The CDR3 sequence is 13 residues long. The V and J ends lost 3 bases and 1 base respectively, with 7 bases between them. The CDR3 DNA is TGTGCCAGCAGCTTGCCGGAGTCCTACGAGCAGTACTTC. Residues: CASSLPESYEQYF. Variable domain in full (rest from reference TRBV7-2 and TRBJ2-7): GAGVSQSPSNKVTEKGKDVELRCDPISGHTALYWYRQSLGQGLEFLIYFQGNSAPDKSGLPSDRFSAERTGGSVSTLTIQRTQQEDSAVYLCASSLPESYEQYFGPGTRLTVT.

Only a few counts were recorded for this clone. This chain links TRBV10-3 with TRBJ1-1, with D uncertain. Trimming removed 7 bases at V and 1 base at J, with 10 bases between. The CDR3 loop spans 13 amino acids. Germline CDR1 is ENHRY and CDR2 is SYGVKD. The CDR3 loop is CAIIVGPNTEAFF. The CDR3 nucleotides read TGTGCCATCATCGTTGGGCCGAACACTGAAGCTTTCTTT.